The source of this T cell receptor beta chain is a study of T cell responses to AZD1222 COVID-19 vaccine. Whole-study results and caveats: After the peak T cell response, and only then, were repertoires sampled. With dominance at 160-218 and 743-854, vaccine-associated CD4 TCRs spanned spike. Only five or six AZD1222 recipients were seropositive at baseline. Donors were mostly white British, more females; clonal diversity possibly underestimated.

The germline gives CDR1 MNHNY, CDR2 SVGAGI (reference sequence). Between the trimmed V and J ends, which lost 9 bases and 6 bases, there was a span of 2 bases. The CDR3 consists of 8 residues. Produced via immunoSEQ multiplex PCR; TCRdb's table is partial and in-frame only. The table shows about 70,000 clones, with roughly 86% occurring only once. Notes on this clone: The antigen remains unidentified.

Sequencing was performed on peripheral blood, taken on day 0 of MenACWY control vaccination. This sequence joins TRBV6-6 and TRBJ1-1; D unresolved. The TCR comes from an adult in good health. The CDR3 is CASSEAFF. In DNA, the CDR3 is TGTGCCAGTTCTGAAGCTTTCTTT.